This is a list of T cell receptor beta chains from one sample in a study of T-cell reconstitution after alpha-beta-depleted transplantation in children. TCRdb re-called the PCR reads through MiXCR, storing one row per CDR3 protein. The sample has just under 550,000 distinct CDR3 sequences, about a sixth seen once. This material consisted of PBMCs from the stem cell graft donor, taken from the stem cell graft. The receptors were sampled from a human donor who donated a stem cell graft to a child with acute lymphoblastic leukemia. The CDR3 runs from the conserved cysteine through the conserved F or W. A D gene is named only where the DNA matches it firmly. Where a row states a size, it is once, few, many or the class of an expanded clone; other rows omit it.

TRBJ1-1,TRBV24-1,-,TRBD1,CATSDSGTGELNTEAFF,TGTGCCACCAGTGATTCCGGGACAGGGGAATTGAACACTGAAGCTTTCTTT
TRBJ1-2,TRBV7-2,-,TRBD1,CASSLTGQGTYGYTF,TGTGCCAGCAGCTTAACGGGACAGGGGACCTATGGCTACACCTTC
TRBJ2-3,TRBV6-1,-,-,CASSPIHSVKTDTQYF,TGTGCCAGCAGCCCTATACATAGCGTCAAAACGGATACGCAGTATTTT
TRBJ1-1,TRBV5-1,few,-,CASSLGPGGNTEAFF,TGCGCCAGCAGCCTGGGCCCAGGCGGGAACACTGAAGCTTTCTTT
TRBJ1-2,TRBV6-1,few,TRBD1,CASSEAPGGNYGYTF,TGTGCCAGCAGTGAAGCCCCAGGGGGTAACTATGGCTACACCTTC
TRBJ2-2,TRBV7-9,few,-,CASSLTGRNGELFF,TGTGCCAGCAGTCTCACAGGGCGGAACGGGGAGCTGTTTTTT
TRBJ2-1,TRBV14,few,TRBD2,CASSHAEAVSGRAYNEQFF,TGTGCCAGCAGCCACGCAGAGGCGGTTAGCGGGAGGGCTTACAATGAGCAGTTCTTC
TRBJ2-3,TRBV12-3/TRBV12-4,-,TRBD2,CASSWGGYTQYF,TGTGCCAGCAGTTGGGGAGGGTATACGCAGTATTTT
TRBJ2-6,TRBV9,few,-,CASSGSLILSSGANVLTF,TGTGCCAGCAGCGGTTCACTCATCCTCAGCTCTGGGGCCAACGTCCTGACTTTC
TRBJ1-1,TRBV20-1,-,-,CSARVGSRTEAFF,TGCAGTGCTAGGGTGGGGTCGAGGACTGAAGCTTTCTTT
TRBJ2-3,TRBV5-1,few,-,CASSLWQSTDTQYF,TGCGCCAGCAGCTTGTGGCAGAGCACAGATACGCAGTATTTT
TRBJ2-2,TRBV27,-,-,CASSLEGWHTGELFF,TGTGCCAGCAGTTTGGAGGGTTGGCACACCGGGGAGCTGTTTTTT
TRBJ2-5,TRBV6-1,few,-,CASSEGSLGRTQYF,TGTGCCAGCAGTGAAGGGTCGTTGGGGAGGACCCAGTACTTC
TRBJ2-5,TRBV4-2,few,-,CASSREAGSQETQYF,TGTGCCAGCAGCCGGGAAGCGGGTTCCCAAGAGACCCAGTACTTC
TRBJ2-1,TRBV19,few,-,CASTDGGAAYNEQFF,TGTGCCAGTACTGACGGCGGGGCTGCTTACAATGAGCAGTTCTTC
TRBJ2-1,TRBV7-9,few,-,CASSLGTGVGEQFF,TGTGCCAGCAGCTTAGGCACGGGAGTAGGGGAGCAGTTCTTC
TRBJ2-2,TRBV5-1,few,TRBD1,CASSLEPRGLWTGELFF,TGCGCCAGCAGCTTGGAGCCCAGGGGGCTCTGGACCGGGGAGCTGTTTTTT
TRBJ2-7,TRBV5-1,few,-,CASSFGTIEASLSDEQYF,TGCGCCAGCAGCTTCGGGACAATAGAGGCTAGCTTGTCCGACGAGCAGTACTTC
TRBJ2-7,TRBV6-1,-,-,CASSEWRVREQYF,TGTGCCAGCAGTGAATGGAGGGTGAGGGAGCAGTACTTC
TRBJ1-2,TRBV20-1,few,-,CSARKFGPGEEANYGYTF,TGCAGTGCTAGAAAATTTGGCCCGGGCGAAGAGGCTAACTATGGCTACACCTTC
TRBJ2-3,TRBV29-1,-,TRBD2,CSVQNSGLAVTDTQYF,TGCAGCGTACAAAACTCAGGACTAGCGGTCACAGATACGCAGTATTTT
TRBJ2-7,TRBV27,few,-,CASSLQGGWEQYF,TGTGCCAGCAGTTTACAGGGGGGCTGGGAGCAGTACTTC
TRBJ2-7,TRBV5-1,-,-,CASSREGVFDEQYF,TGCGCCAGCAGCCGAGAGGGGGTCTTCGACGAGCAGTACTTC
TRBJ1-6,TRBV10-2,-,-,CASSASGVPYNSPLHF,TGCGCCAGCAGTGCCTCAGGCGTGCCATATAATTCACCCCTCCACTTT
TRBJ2-3,TRBV7-6,few,-,CASSQTLAVLTDTQYF,TGTGCCAGCAGCCAAACACTAGCCGTCTTAACAGATACGCAGTATTTT
TRBJ2-7,TRBV4-1,-,-,CASSQGPSQGYEQYF,TGCGCCAGCAGCCAAGGACCCTCACAGGGCTACGAGCAGTACTTC
TRBJ2-7,TRBV6-5,-,-,CASSYGGPTSYEQYF,TGTGCCAGCAGTTACGGGGGCCCGACCTCCTACGAGCAGTACTTC
TRBJ2-7,TRBV18,few,-,CASSPRHDSGPEQYF,TGTGCCAGCTCACCACGCCATGATAGCGGTCCTGAGCAGTACTTC
TRBJ2-1,TRBV11-2,-,-,CASSSSVDEQFF,TGTGCCAGCAGTTCTAGCGTGGATGAGCAGTTCTTC
TRBJ1-1,TRBV30,few,-,CAWTRGLNTEAFF,TGTGCCTGGACGCGGGGTTTGAACACTGAAGCTTTCTTT
TRBJ2-7,TRBV27,few,TRBD1,CASSHRGLAYEQYF,TGTGCCAGCAGCCACAGGGGTTTAGCGTACGAGCAGTACTTC